The 9 T cell receptor beta chains presented below share a single source sample, sequenced in a study of cytomegalovirus exposure and HLA in healthy donors. The PCR was carried out with 60 Vbeta primers and 13 Jbeta primers. Measured with immunoSEQ multiplex PCR; TCRdb has only the in-frame clones, and not every one. The sample lists 110,000 or so clones, about 80% seen once, with approximately 5% in the top ten. Sample: PBMCs. These receptors were taken from a woman in her 30s in good health and CMV-seropositive.

The chain carries TRBV2 and TRBJ2-1; 9 bases are a match to TRBD1. From germline, CDR1 is SNHLY and CDR2 FYNNEI. V was clipped by 6 bases and J by 5 bases; unmatched bases: 8. This CDR3 spans 15 amino acids. The CDR3 coding sequence is TGTGCCAGCAGGCCAACAGGGGGCGCCCACAATGAGCAGTTCTTC. Its protein is CASRPTGGAHNEQFF.

This chain uses TRBV2 with TRBJ2-1; the match to TRBD1 covers 8 bases. This CDR3 is built from 17 residues. Per germline, CDR1 SNHLY and CDR2 FYNNEI. Trimming took 4 bases from V and 2 from J; bases not matched to a gene: 10. CDR3 in amino acids: CASSGLTGDLAYNEQFF. The CDR3 DNA reads as TGTGCCAGCAGTGGCCTGACAGGGGACCTGGCCTACAATGAGCAGTTCTTC.

This chain joins TRBV18 and TRBJ2-1, with TRBD2 matching over 8 bases. Germline V gene sequence: CDR1 KGHSH, CDR2 LQKENI. V trimming: 3 bases; J trimming: 5 bases; junction bases outside the gene matches: 9. The CDR3 length is 16 residues. In nucleotides, the CDR3 is TGTGCCAGCTCACCTCCGGGACTAGAGATTAACAATGAGCAGTTCTTC. Translation gives CASSPPGLEINNEQFF.

The CDR3 nucleotides are TGTGCCAGTAGTATAAGAGAGGCTGGAAACACCATATATTTT. Translated, it gives CASSIREAGNTIYF. J is TRBJ1-3 and V is TRBV19; D gene uncertain. Germline V gene sequence: CDR1 LNHDA, CDR2 SQIVND (reference sequence). V dropped 2 bases and J dropped 2 bases, with 7 bases sitting between them. This CDR3 is 14 amino acids long.

The genes are TRBV5-6 and TRBJ1-2, with 7 positions matching TRBD1. The V gene end was trimmed by 0 bases and the J gene end by 3 bases; junction bases not matched to a gene: 5. The CDR3 is 15 residues long. CDR1 and CDR2 from the germline V gene are SGHDT and YYEEEE. CDR3 amino acids: CASSLVDREDYGYTF. The CDR3 DNA sequence: TGTGCCAGCAGCTTGGTTGACAGGGAGGACTATGGCTACACCTTC.

The rearrangement joins TRBV9 to TRBJ2-7; 11 nucleotides agree with TRBD2. CDR3 length equals 17 residues. Germline V gene lookup returns CDR1 SGDLS and CDR2 YYNGEE. After removal of 4 bases from V and 2 bases from J, the junction contained 11 bases not matched to a gene. Written as DNA, the CDR3 is TGTGCCAGCAGCCCCCGTAGAAGTAGCGGGAGGGCCTACGAGCAGTACTTC. Its translation: CASSPRRSSGRAYEQYF.

The chain recombines TRBV6-1 with TRBJ1-5, with D possibly TRBD1 on 6 matching bases. This CDR3 is built from 14 residues. Trimming shortened V by 2 bases and J by 4 bases, and 9 bases separated the two germline ends. Germline CDR1 is MNHNS and CDR2 is SASEGT. The CDR3, as DNA: TGTGCCAGCAGTGAAATACAGGGTAATCAGCCCCAGCATTTT. This sequence encodes CASSEIQGNQPQHF.

V usage is TRBV10-3 and J usage is TRBJ2-1; 15 bases are a match to TRBD2. This CDR3 is 16 amino acids long. CDR1 is ENHRY and CDR2 is SYGVKD in the germline V gene. The V segment lost 3 bases and the J segment 5 bases; nucleotides outside the gene matches: 2. The chain's CDR3 is CAISEGTSGRNNEQFF. Here the CDR3 DNA reads TGTGCCATCAGTGAAGGGACTAGCGGGAGGAACAATGAGCAGTTCTTC.

The gene calls are TRBV19 and TRBJ1-1, with unresolved D. The length of the CDR3 is 14 residues. Germline V gene data show CDR1 as LNHDA and CDR2 as SQIVND (reference sequence). Trimming took 3 bases from V and 7 from J, leaving 15 bases between them. The CDR3, as DNA: TGTGCCAGTAGTATTAGGGCGTATGGGAGTGAAGCTTTCTTT. Protein product: CASSIRAYGSEAFF. Combining the CDR3 with reference TRBV19 and TRBJ1-1 gives the whole variable domain DGGITQSPKYLFRKEGQNVTLSCEQNLNHDAMYWYRQDPGQGLRLIYYSQIVNDFQKGDIAEGYSVSREKKESFPLTVTSAQKNPTAFYLCASSIRAYGSEAFFGQGTRLTVV.